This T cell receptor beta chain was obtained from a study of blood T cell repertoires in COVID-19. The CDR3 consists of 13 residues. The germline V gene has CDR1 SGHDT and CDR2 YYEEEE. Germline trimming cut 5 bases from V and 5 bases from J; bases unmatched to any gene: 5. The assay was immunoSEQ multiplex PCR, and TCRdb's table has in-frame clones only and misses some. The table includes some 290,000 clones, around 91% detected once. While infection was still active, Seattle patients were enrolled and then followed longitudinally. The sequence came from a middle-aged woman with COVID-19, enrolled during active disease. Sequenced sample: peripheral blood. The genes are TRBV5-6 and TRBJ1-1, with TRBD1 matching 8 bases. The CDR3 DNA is TGTGCCAGCAGAGACAGGGGCGGGACTGAAGCTTTCTTT. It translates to CASRDRGGTEAFF.